A single sample is the source of the 31 T cell receptor beta chains below, sequenced in a study of Tregs in tolerant kidney transplant recipients. Measured with immunoSEQ multiplex PCR; TCRdb has only the in-frame clones, and not every one. The sample records around 85,000 clones, under 95% being singletons. Sequences were derived from Tregs from blood, sampled before the transplant. Receptors originate from a human donor who received a combined kidney and bone marrow transplant.

This chain connects TRBV5-4 to TRBJ2-2, with 7 bases that match TRBD2. Unmatched junction bases numbered 3, after V lost 2 bases and J lost 5 bases. CDR3 length: 14 amino acids. Germline CDR1 reads SGHNT; CDR2 reads YYREEE (reference sequence). CDR3 sequence reads: CASSFGGGTGELFF. The CDR3 nucleotides are TGTGCCAGCAGCTTTGGGGGAGGGACCGGGGAGCTGTTTTTT.

The chain is built from TRBV7-8 and TRBJ2-7; D is unclear. Germline V lookup: CDR1 SGHVS, CDR2 FQNEAQ. Trimming shortened V by 5 bases and J by 4 bases, and 6 bases separated the two germline ends. This CDR3 spans 11 amino acids. The CDR3 spells CASSKEYEQYF. The CDR3 region has the DNA TGTGCCAGCAGCAAAGAGTACGAGCAGTACTTC.

This chain links TRBV7-9 with TRBJ2-5; the match to TRBD1 covers 7 bases. Judging by the DNA end, TRBJ2-7 fits better; the J call may be wrong. CDR3 length: 14 residues. Germline V gene lookup returns CDR1 SEHNR and CDR2 FQNEAQ (reference sequence). The CDR3 loop is CASRLRQGAYEQYF. In DNA, the CDR3 is TGTGCCAGCAGGCTCCGACAGGGAGCCTACGAGCAGTACTTC.

This clone has only one observation. The rearrangement links TRBV5-4 to TRBJ2-7, with 10 bases matching TRBD2. Germline CDR1 reads SGHNT; CDR2 reads YYREEE (reference sequence). This CDR3 spans 16 amino acids. Trimming at V came to 2 bases and at J to 4 bases, leaving 9 bases not matched to a gene. The CDR3 here is CASSLSSGSIWYEQYF. CDR3 coding DNA: TGTGCCAGCAGCTTATCTAGCGGGAGTATTTGGTACGAGCAGTACTTC.

The J gene is TRBJ2-7, the V gene TRBV5-1, with 8 positions matching TRBD1. J was trimmed by 4 bases and V by 1 base; bases with no gene match: 4. CDR1 is SGHRS and CDR2 is YFSETQ in the germline V gene. The CDR3 totals 14 residues. CDR3: CASSLLQGEYEQYF. CDR3 in DNA: TGCGCCAGCAGCTTGTTACAGGGGGAATACGAGCAGTACTTC.

J is TRBJ1-6 and V is TRBV13; D not resolved. Germline V lookup: CDR1 PRHDT, CDR2 FYEKMQ (reference sequence). Deletions cut 0 bases from V and 9 bases from J, with 6 bases between. The CDR3 length is 13 residues. The CDR3 nucleotides are TGTGCCAGCAGCTTAGGGGACGGTTCACCCCTCCACTTT. This sequence encodes CASSLGDGSPLHF.

This rearrangement joins TRBV28 to TRBJ2-5; 9 bases agree with TRBD1. Losses at the gene ends were 2 bases for V and 5 bases for J; bases not matched to a gene: 9. The CDR3 covers 16 residues. The V gene's germline CDR1 is MDHEN and CDR2 SYDVKM. CDR3 DNA sequence: TGTGCCAGCAGTTTAGGGGACAGGGTTTTTGTGGAGACCCAGTACTTC. This sequence encodes CASSLGDRVFVETQYF. Based on the CDR3 plus reference TRBV28 and TRBJ2-5, the full variable domain is DVKVTQSSRYLVKRTGEKVFLECVQDMDHENMFWYRQDPGLGLRLIYFSYDVKMKEKGDIPEGYSVSREKKERFSLILESASTNQTSMYLCASSLGDRVFVETQYFGPGTRLLVL.

The chain joins TRBV6-5 to TRBJ2-3, with D unclear. CDR3 length equals 14 residues. V lost 0 bases, J lost 2 bases, and 6 bases lay in between. Looked up from germline, CDR1 is MNHEY and CDR2 is SVGAGI. The CDR3 nucleotides are TGTGCCAGCAGTTACTCAGCATCCACAGATACGCAGTATTTT. The encoded protein is CASSYSASTDTQYF.

In its sample, this clone was seen a few times. The rearrangement links TRBV5-4 to TRBJ1-1; 7 bases line up with TRBD1. Germline lookup yields CDR1 SGHNT and CDR2 YYREEE (reference sequence). The CDR3 length is 15 residues. V was pared by 4 bases and J by 0 bases, with 6 bases of the junction left unmatched. The CDR3 sequence: CASSVPGQMNTEAFF. For the CDR3, the DNA is TGTGCCAGCAGCGTGCCGGGACAGATGAACACTGAAGCTTTCTTT.

The chain couples TRBV7-2 to TRBJ2-5; 7 nucleotides agree with TRBD2. The end of the DNA fits TRBJ2-7 better, so the J call may be wrong. Germline V gives CDR1 SGHTA, CDR2 FQGNSA. The CDR3 consists of 13 residues. The CDR3 bases are TGTGCCAGCAGCCCCACGGGGGGCTACGAGCAGTACTTC. Protein sequence: CASSPTGGYEQYF.

The chain recombines TRBV28 with TRBJ2-3; 7 nucleotides align to TRBD2. V was clipped by 6 bases and J by 2 bases; unmatched bases: 8. The CDR3 has 15 amino acids. From germline, CDR1 is MDHEN and CDR2 SYDVKM. DNA of the CDR3: TGTGCCAGCAGCCCTGGGGCGGGAGTCACAGATACGCAGTATTTT. Translating it yields CASSPGAGVTDTQYF. Looking up the rest from reference TRBV28 and TRBJ2-3 gives the full variable domain: DVKVTQSSRYLVKRTGEKVFLECVQDMDHENMFWYRQDPGLGLRLIYFSYDVKMKEKGDIPEGYSVSREKKERFSLILESASTNQTSMYLCASSPGAGVTDTQYFGPGTRLTVL.

The chain employs TRBV9 and TRBJ2-5; a possible D gene is TRBD2 (6 bases). The end of the DNA aligns better with TRBJ2-7, so the J call may be wrong. Germline values: CDR1 SGDLS, CDR2 YYNGEE. The CDR3 is 14 residues long. CDR3 sequence reads: CASSVDGGTYEQYF. In DNA, the CDR3 is TGTGCCAGCAGCGTAGATGGGGGGACCTACGAGCAGTACTTC.

The genes are TRBV2 and TRBJ1-1; D ambiguous. Trimming left V 7 bases short and J 0 bases short, with 9 bases between. CDR3 length: 13 amino acids. Germline V gene lookup returns CDR1 SNHLY and CDR2 FYNNEI. CDR3 coding DNA: TGTGCCAGCAAAGGACGGTTGAACACTGAAGCTTTCTTT. It codes for CASKGRLNTEAFF.

The chain carries TRBV6-5 and TRBJ2-4, with D tentatively TRBD2 (6 bases). The V end lost 0 bases, the J end lost 7 bases, and 13 bases lay between the germline ends. The CDR3 totals 15 residues. Germline values: CDR1 MNHEY, CDR2 SVGAGI. This CDR3 is CASSYSVSRGNIQYF. Written as DNA, the CDR3 is TGTGCCAGCAGTTACTCTGTCAGTCGGGGGAACATTCAGTACTTC.

J is TRBJ1-1 and V is TRBV28; a weak D match, TRBD1 (5 bases). V was trimmed by 5 bases and J by 7 bases, leaving 20 bases between them. From germline, CDR1 is MDHEN and CDR2 SYDVKM. This CDR3 comprises 15 residues. Written as DNA, the CDR3 is TGTGCCAGCAGTCAGCGACAGAAGTACATTCATGAAGCTTTCTTT. Its protein is CASSQRQKYIHEAFF. Drawing the rest from reference TRBV28 and TRBJ1-1, the complete variable domain is DVKVTQSSRYLVKRTGEKVFLECVQDMDHENMFWYRQDPGLGLRLIYFSYDVKMKEKGDIPEGYSVSREKKERFSLILESASTNQTSMYLCASSQRQKYIHEAFFGQGTRLTVV.

The chain carries TRBV6-6 and TRBJ1-2, with D possibly being TRBD1 (5 bases). Trimming pared 7 bases from V and 4 bases from J, leaving 19 bases between. The CDR3 has 15 residues. CDR1 and CDR2 from the germline V gene are MNHNY and SVGAGI (reference sequence). DNA of the CDR3: TGTGCCAGCACCCCGGGCCAGGGTGAAGGCTATGGCTACACCTTC. This encodes CASTPGQGEGYGYTF.

The gene calls are TRBV28 and TRBJ1-5; no definite D call. The CDR3 contains 12 residues. The germline CDR1 and CDR2 sequences are MDHEN and SYDVKM. V dropped 3 bases and J dropped 6 bases, with 6 bases sitting between them. CDR3 loop: CASSFWAQPQHF. Written as DNA, the CDR3 is TGTGCCAGCAGTTTCTGGGCTCAGCCCCAGCATTTT.

About this clone itself: The sample has other DNA sequences that encode this CDR3 too. The chain joins TRBV6-1 to TRBJ1-5; the D gene is possibly TRBD1 (5 bases). The CDR3 is 16 amino acids. Germline V gene lookup returns CDR1 MNHNS and CDR2 SASEGT. V was pared by 1 base and J by 10 bases, with 20 bases between. The CDR3 sequence: CASSEGAPQGKIPQHF. The CDR3 bases are TGTGCCAGCAGTGAAGGTGCCCCCCAGGGCAAGATCCCCCAGCATTTT.

The chain is built from TRBV27 and TRBJ2-1; TRBD2 agrees at 10 bases. Germline V lookup: CDR1 MNHEY, CDR2 SMNVEV (reference sequence). J was trimmed by 5 bases and V by 5 bases; bases with no gene match: 15. This CDR3 comprises 18 residues. The CDR3 coding sequence is TGTGCCAGCAGTCCTAAAGACCTACTAGCGGGAATAAACAATGAGCAGTTCTTC. This gives the protein CASSPKDLLAGINNEQFF.

This clone was counted once. This rearrangement joins TRBV28 to TRBJ1-2; the D is unclear. Germline V lookup: CDR1 MDHEN, CDR2 SYDVKM. V lost 2 bases to trimming and J lost 4 bases, with 14 bases between them. CDR3 length: 15 amino acids. The CDR3 spells CASSLGVGMVYGYTF. The DNA for the CDR3 is TGTGCCAGCAGTTTAGGGGTGGGGATGGTCTATGGCTACACCTTC.

About this clone: This specimen includes other DNA sequences encoding the same CDR3. V and J are TRBV5-1 and TRBJ1-3, with D unresolved. The CDR3 spans 14 residues. Trimming left V 1 base short and J 0 bases short, with 5 bases between. Germline V CDR1 and CDR2: SGHRS, YFSETQ. CDR3 sequence reads: CASSLSGSGNTIYF. DNA for the CDR3: TGCGCCAGCAGCTTGTCTGGCTCTGGAAACACCATATATTTT.

The rearrangement joins TRBV27 to TRBJ2-3; no clear D. Trimming pared 0 bases from V and 0 bases from J, leaving 4 bases between. Germline lookup yields CDR1 MNHEY and CDR2 SMNVEV (reference sequence). This CDR3 has 14 residues. The CDR3 reads CASSLSGSTDTQYF. CDR3 coding DNA: TGTGCCAGCAGTTTATCCGGGAGCACAGATACGCAGTATTTT.

The V gene is TRBV28, the J gene TRBJ2-1; no clear D. The CDR3 length is 14 residues. Germline V gives CDR1 MDHEN, CDR2 SYDVKM. V gave up 2 bases and J gave up 4 bases, with 9 bases separating them. CDR3 region: CASSLVTYYNEQFF. CDR3 bases: TGTGCCAGCAGTTTAGTGACCTATTACAATGAGCAGTTCTTC.

The V gene is TRBV29-1, the J gene TRBJ1-1; D gene uncertain. Germline-derived CDR1 and CDR2 are SQVTM and ANQGSEA. The CDR3 is made up of 13 amino acids. The V and J ends lost 1 base and 8 bases respectively, with 14 bases between them. CDR3 protein: CSVEVGTSGEAFF. For the CDR3, the DNA is TGCAGCGTTGAAGTAGGCACCTCGGGAGAAGCTTTCTTT.

J is TRBJ2-7 and V is TRBV7-9; a weak D match, TRBD2 (6 bases). Trimming stripped 2 bases from V and 4 bases from J, with 18 bases between. Germline V gene lookup returns CDR1 SEHNR and CDR2 FQNEAQ (reference sequence). CDR3 length: 16 amino acids. The CDR3 reads CASSLNMGGIWYEQYF. CDR3 nucleotide sequence: TGTGCCAGCAGCTTAAATATGGGGGGTATCTGGTACGAGCAGTACTTC.

The CDR3 loop is CASSFGQGARDEQFF. The CDR3 DNA follows: TGTGCCAGCAGCTTCGGACAGGGGGCTAGGGATGAGCAGTTCTTC. The rearrangement links TRBV5-8 to TRBJ2-1; 11 bases align to TRBD1. CDR1 is SGHTS, CDR2 YDEGEE, per germline. After removal of 2 bases from V and 8 bases from J, the junction contained 6 bases not matched to a gene. The length of the CDR3 is 15 residues. Full variable domain (remainder filled in from reference TRBV5-8 and TRBJ2-1): EAGVTQSPTHLIKTRGQQATLRCSPISGHTSVYWYQQALGLGLQFLLWYDEGEERNRGNFPPRFSGRQFPNYSSELNVNALELEDSALYLCASSFGQGARDEQFFGPGTRLTVL.

V usage is TRBV7-2 and J usage is TRBJ2-5; D may be TRBD2 (6 bases). V was shortened by 5 bases and J by 3 bases, with 22 bases between the two germline ends. Germline CDR1 and CDR2: SGHTA and FQGNSA. CDR3 size: 17 residues. The CDR3 sequence: CASSRLPIPGGEETQYF. The DNA of the CDR3 is TGTGCCAGCAGCCGCCTTCCTATTCCCGGGGGTGAAGAGACCCAGTACTTC.

The chain employs TRBV5-5 and TRBJ1-1; weak D call: TRBD1 (5 bases). V lost 2 bases to trimming and J lost 2 bases, with 19 bases between them. Germline V gene lookup returns CDR1 SGHKS and CDR2 YYEKEE (reference sequence). The CDR3 length is 17 residues. CDR3 residues: CASSFIRGGAINTEAFF. In nucleotides, the CDR3 is TGTGCCAGCAGCTTTATACGAGGAGGGGCCATTAACACTGAAGCTTTCTTT.

This chain joins TRBV4-3 and TRBJ2-2; D possibly corresponds to TRBD2 (6 bases). Deletions cut 0 bases from V and 1 base from J, with 15 bases between. Germline V CDR1 and CDR2: LGHNA, YSLEER. This CDR3 has 18 residues. The CDR3 DNA sequence: TGCGCCAGCAGCCAAGAACTTGGTCGGCGGGGGAACACCGGGGAGCTGTTTTTT. Translation: CASSQELGRRGNTGELFF.

This sequence joins TRBV2 and TRBJ2-1, with 8 bases lining up with TRBD2. The germline V gene encodes CDR1 SNHLY and CDR2 FYNNEI. Trimming cost V 7 bases and J 6 bases; bases outside gene matches: 11. The CDR3 extends over 15 amino acids. Here the CDR3 DNA reads TGTGCCAGCACCGACGCCGGGACTAGTATCAATGAGCAGTTCTTC. Residues: CASTDAGTSINEQFF.

This chain uses TRBV7-3 with TRBJ2-2; 12 bases are a match to TRBD2. The CDR3 runs 18 residues. The germline V gene has CDR1 SGHTA and CDR2 FQGTGA. V lost 5 bases to trimming and J lost 0 bases; unmatched junction nucleotides: 7. CDR3: CASSPLAGGGTNTGELFF. The CDR3 DNA reads TGTGCCAGCAGCCCCCTAGCGGGAGGGGGAACGAACACCGGGGAGCTGTTTTTT.